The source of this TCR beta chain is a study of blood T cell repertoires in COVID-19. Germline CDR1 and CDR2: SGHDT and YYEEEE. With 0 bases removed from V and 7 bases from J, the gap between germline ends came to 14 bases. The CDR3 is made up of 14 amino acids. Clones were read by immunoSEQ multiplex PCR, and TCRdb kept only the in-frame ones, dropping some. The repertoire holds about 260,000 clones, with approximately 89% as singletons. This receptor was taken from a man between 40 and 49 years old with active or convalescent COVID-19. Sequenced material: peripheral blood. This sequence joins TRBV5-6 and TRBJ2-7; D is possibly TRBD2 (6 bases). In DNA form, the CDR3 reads TGTGCCAGCAGCTTGGGAGGAGGGCCGGGTGAGCAGTACTTC. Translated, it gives CASSLGGGPGEQYF.